The 21 T cell receptor beta chains given below trace back to one sample, sequenced in a study of T-cell memory formation after mild COVID-19. TCRdb re-derived calls from the 5' RACE reads in MiXCR, one entry per CDR3 protein. This table holds more than 450,000 distinct CDR3 sequences, about 20% found once. The sequencing input was PBMCs or a T cell subset sorted from them (not recorded which). The receptor source for this set is an adult woman who had mild COVID-19 (a few samples of this study predate the infection). Cell type and time point are not known.

CDR3 in DNA: TGTGCCAGCAGCTGGCCCCCCGGGACTAGCAGTAATGAGCAGTTCTTC. It codes for CASSWPPGTSSNEQFF. The J gene is TRBJ2-1, the V gene TRBV4-2; 9 bases match TRBD2. The CDR3 covers 16 residues. Germline-derived CDR1 and CDR2 are LGHNA and YNFKEQ. The V segment lost 5 bases and the J segment 7 bases; nucleotides outside the gene matches: 12.

J is TRBJ2-5 and V is TRBV20-1; 10 bases are a match to TRBD2. This CDR3 is 14 amino acids long. With 6 bases clipped from V and 0 bases from J, the junction kept 4 bases outside the gene matches. Germline V lookup: CDR1 DFQATT, CDR2 SNEGSKA (reference sequence). This CDR3 is CSAQAGGYQETQYF. The CDR3 nucleotides read TGCAGTGCCCAAGCGGGAGGGTACCAAGAGACCCAGTACTTC.

This clonotype has only a few counts. The V gene is TRBV12-3 or TRBV12-4, the J gene TRBJ1-1, with 10 bases identical to TRBD1. V shed 5 bases, J shed 8 bases, and the junction held 8 bases outside the gene matches. The CDR3 consists of 14 residues. CDR3 sequence: CASSMTGGVEEAFF. The CDR3 nucleotides read TGTGCCAGCAGTATGACAGGGGGCGTGGAGGAAGCTTTCTTT.

This clonotype was observed a handful of times. The chain couples TRBV3-1 to TRBJ2-2; D is perhaps TRBD2 (5 bases). V was shortened by 7 bases and J by 12 bases, with 21 bases between the two germline ends. The CDR3 totals 14 residues. Germline assignment: CDR1 LGHDT and CDR2 YNNKEL (reference sequence). CDR3 sequence: CASTPIELRVKLFF. DNA of the CDR3: TGTGCCAGCACTCCAATAGAGTTGCGGGTAAAGCTGTTTTTT.

This rearrangement joins TRBV7-3 to TRBJ2-2, with 8 bases identical to TRBD2. This CDR3 region has 16 residues. Germline V gives CDR1 SGHTA, CDR2 FQGTGA. The V gene end was trimmed by 5 bases and the J gene end by 4 bases; junction bases not matched to a gene: 9. The CDR3 DNA follows: TGTGCCAGCAGCCCCGGGACTAGTTTTACCACCGGGGAGCTGTTTTTT. It is translated as CASSPGTSFTTGELFF. Full variable domain (outside the CDR3, taken from reference TRBV7-3 and TRBJ2-2): GAGVSQTPSNKVTEKGKYVELRCDPISGHTALYWYRQSLGQGPEFLIYFQGTGAADDSGLPNDRFFAVRPEGSVSTLKIQRTERGDSAVYLCASSPGTSFTTGELFFGEGSRLTVL.

The rearrangement joins TRBV12-3 or TRBV12-4 to TRBJ2-7; no definite D call. The CDR3 consists of 13 residues. V was shortened by 6 bases and J by 1 base, with 10 bases between the two germline ends. As DNA, the CDR3 is TGTGCCAGCAGGAACACAGTGTCCTACGAGCAGTACTTC. This translates into CASRNTVSYEQYF.

This chain connects TRBV9 to TRBJ2-6; TRBD1 is a possible D gene (6 bases). V was clipped by 2 bases and J by 0 bases, with 15 bases between them. CDR3 length equals 18 residues. The germline V gene encodes CDR1 SGDLS and CDR2 YYNGEE. DNA of the CDR3: TGTGCCAGCAGCGTGGACAGCCCAGGGAGCTCTGGGGCCAACGTCCTGACTTTC. Protein: CASSVDSPGSSGANVLTF.

CDR3 DNA sequence: TGTGCCAGCAGCTTGGCATACGGGGTCAATGAGCAGTTCTTC. Translated, it gives CASSLAYGVNEQFF. This sequence joins TRBV5-6 and TRBJ2-1, with D perhaps matching TRBD2 (5 bases). Trimming took 0 bases from V and 6 from J, leaving 10 bases between them. The CDR3 covers 14 residues. Germline values: CDR1 SGHDT, CDR2 YYEEEE.

This clonotype has ten or more counts. The chain joins TRBV5-1 to TRBJ2-3, with TRBD1 matching over 7 bases. The CDR3 is 14 residues long. The junction had 7 bases not matched to a gene; V was cut back by 4 bases and J by 5 bases. The germline gives CDR1 SGHRS, CDR2 YFSETQ. The CDR3, as DNA: TGCGCCAGCAGCCTGGGACAGTCGGGAGATACGCAGTATTTT. The encoded protein is CASSLGQSGDTQYF.

The chain employs TRBV18 and TRBJ1-2; D uncertain. Germline V CDR1 and CDR2: KGHSH, LQKENI. This CDR3 spans 15 amino acids. Trimming shortened V by 4 bases and J by 5 bases, and 17 bases separated the two germline ends. The CDR3 nucleotides read TGTGCCAGCTCACAGAATAGATTTGACCGTTATGGCTACACCTTC. Protein sequence: CASSQNRFDRYGYTF.

This clonotype came up a few times. The gene calls are TRBV7-2 and TRBJ2-7; D may match TRBD1 or TRBD2 (5 bases each). The CDR3 is 15 residues long. The germline V gene has CDR1 SGHTA and CDR2 FQGNSA. Trimming removed 6 bases from V and 2 bases from J, with 17 bases in between. The chain's CDR3 is CASSLARDLAYEQYF. The CDR3 DNA reads as TGTGCCAGCAGTCTTGCCCGGGACCTAGCCTACGAGCAGTACTTC.

The chain employs TRBV4-2 and TRBJ2-5, with TRBD2 as a possible D gene (5 bases). V gave up 1 base and J gave up 5 bases, with 14 bases separating them. The CDR3 contains 15 residues. From germline, CDR1 is LGHNA and CDR2 YNFKEQ. CDR3 region: CASSQVGVSVETQYF. CDR3 nucleotide sequence: TGTGCCAGCAGCCAAGTCGGGGTTAGCGTGGAGACCCAGTACTTC.

The chain combines TRBV7-8 with TRBJ1-2; D is possibly TRBD1 (5 bases). Germline V CDR1 and CDR2: SGHVS, FQNEAQ. The CDR3 sequence is 13 residues long. V dropped 0 bases and J dropped 6 bases, with 8 bases sitting between them. CDR3 in amino acids: CASSLAGGDGYTF. DNA for the CDR3: TGTGCCAGCAGCTTAGCCGGGGGGGATGGCTACACCTTC.

This clonotype has ten or more counts. The chain links TRBV7-2 to TRBJ2-3; D unresolved. V lost 4 bases to trimming and J lost 5 bases, with 13 bases between them. The CDR3 spans 14 residues. CDR1 is SGHTA, CDR2 FQGNSA, per germline. CDR3 in DNA: TGTGCCAGCAGCTCAGCCAGGCGTTTAGATACGCAGTATTTT. Protein: CASSSARRLDTQYF.

The CDR3 DNA is TGTGCCAGCAGACAAGAGGGGCAGACCTTTAACACTGAAGCTTTCTTT. Translation gives CASRQEGQTFNTEAFF. The V call is TRBV7-8, the J call TRBJ1-1, with D maybe TRBD1 (5 bases). The germline V gene encodes CDR1 SGHVS and CDR2 FQNEAQ. The ends were cut back, 6 bases at V and 2 bases at J, with 19 bases in the middle. The CDR3 is made up of 16 amino acids. The full variable domain, rest sourced from reference TRBV7-8 and TRBJ1-1, is GAGVSQSPRYKVAKRGQDVALRCDPISGHVSLFWYQQALGQGPEFLTYFQNEAQLDKSGLPSDRFFAERPEGSVSTLKIQRTQQEDSAVYLCASRQEGQTFNTEAFFGQGTRLTVV.

This clonotype was observed at least ten times. The chain recombines TRBV7-8 with TRBJ2-5, with D unresolved. This CDR3 comprises 14 residues. Trimming shortened V by 5 bases and J by 5 bases, and 15 bases separated the two germline ends. Germline V lookup: CDR1 SGHVS, CDR2 FQNEAQ. The CDR3 sequence is CASSRIQGLETQYF. The CDR3 nucleotides are TGTGCCAGCAGCCGAATCCAAGGGTTGGAGACCCAGTACTTC. The variable domain in full, completed from reference TRBV7-8 and TRBJ2-5, reads GAGVSQSPRYKVAKRGQDVALRCDPISGHVSLFWYQQALGQGPEFLTYFQNEAQLDKSGLPSDRFFAERPEGSVSTLKIQRTQQEDSAVYLCASSRIQGLETQYFGPGTRLLVL.

The chain is built from TRBV20-1 and TRBJ2-3; 7 bases agree with TRBD1. The CDR3 sequence is 15 residues long. Germline lookup yields CDR1 DFQATT and CDR2 SNEGSKA (reference sequence). Unmatched junction bases numbered 10, after V lost 7 bases and J lost 0 bases. CDR3 bases: TGCAGTGTGTCCGCTAGACAGGGCAGCACAGATACGCAGTATTTT. This codes for CSVSARQGSTDTQYF.

This clonotype was seen more than once but under ten times. The rearrangement uses TRBV10-3 and TRBJ2-1; 10 bases line up with TRBD2. CDR3 length: 16 residues. From germline, CDR1 is ENHRY and CDR2 SYGVKD. With 6 bases clipped from V and 1 base from J, the junction kept 6 bases outside the gene matches. CDR3 DNA: TGTGCCATCAGCGAGCAGACTAGCGGGTCCTACAATGAGCAGTTCTTC. Amino acid sequence: CAISEQTSGSYNEQFF.

The CDR3 protein is CSAREVGRSRSNEQFF. CDR3 nucleotide sequence: TGCAGTGCTAGGGAGGTAGGGCGGTCCCGGAGCAATGAGCAGTTCTTC. The chain links TRBV20-1 to TRBJ2-1, with a possible D match to TRBD2 (5 bases). CDR1 DFQATT and CDR2 SNEGSKA come from the germline V gene (reference sequence). Deletions cut 3 bases from V and 6 bases from J, with 21 bases between. The length of the CDR3 is 16 residues.

This clonotype was picked up a small number of times. The chain employs TRBV19 and TRBJ2-1; tentative D call: TRBD2 (5 bases). The CDR3 consists of 15 residues. Germline V gene sequence: CDR1 LNHDA, CDR2 SQIVND (reference sequence). V lost 6 bases and J lost 10, with 22 bases in between. The chain's CDR3 is CASRKGELLGWEQFF. CDR3 nucleotides: TGTGCCAGTAGGAAGGGAGAGCTGCTGGGTTGGGAGCAGTTCTTC.

The rearrangement uses TRBV30 and TRBJ1-1; D is ambiguous. The CDR3 spans 13 residues. Germline loops: CDR1 GTSNPN, CDR2 SVGIG (reference sequence). V was shortened by 4 bases and J by 4 bases, with 13 bases between the two germline ends. The CDR3 DNA sequence: TGTGCCTGGAACGGGGAGTTGAGCACTGAAGCTTTCTTT. Its translation: CAWNGELSTEAFF.